Detailed here is one TCR beta chain. What it binds is not known. The sample originates from a study of T cell responses to AZD1222 COVID-19 vaccine. In the study overall: Second-dose intervals near 4 or 12 weeks were combined.

Sequenced by immunoSEQ multiplex PCR; TCRdb stores in-frame clones only, minus some. The table includes approximately 89,000 clones, more than 70% detected once. Overall study findings and caveats: Across spike, vaccine-associated CD4 TCRs were found, dominant at 160-218 and 743-854. The study found Spike-specific TCR breadth and depth rose after two AZD1222 doses.

Trimming left V 5 bases short and J 0 bases short, with 26 bases between. This CDR3 is 20 amino acids long. Germline CDR1 and CDR2: MNHNY and SVGAGI (reference sequence). The origin of this receptor is an adult in good health. Material: peripheral blood, obtained on day 0 of AZD1222 vaccination. This chain connects TRBV6-6 to TRBJ1-5; D is undetermined. DNA of the CDR3: TGTGCCAGCAGTCGCCCGGGATCCTTATTATCTAGCGATAGCAATCAGCCCCAGCATTTT. Translated: CASSRPGSLLSSDSNQPQHF.